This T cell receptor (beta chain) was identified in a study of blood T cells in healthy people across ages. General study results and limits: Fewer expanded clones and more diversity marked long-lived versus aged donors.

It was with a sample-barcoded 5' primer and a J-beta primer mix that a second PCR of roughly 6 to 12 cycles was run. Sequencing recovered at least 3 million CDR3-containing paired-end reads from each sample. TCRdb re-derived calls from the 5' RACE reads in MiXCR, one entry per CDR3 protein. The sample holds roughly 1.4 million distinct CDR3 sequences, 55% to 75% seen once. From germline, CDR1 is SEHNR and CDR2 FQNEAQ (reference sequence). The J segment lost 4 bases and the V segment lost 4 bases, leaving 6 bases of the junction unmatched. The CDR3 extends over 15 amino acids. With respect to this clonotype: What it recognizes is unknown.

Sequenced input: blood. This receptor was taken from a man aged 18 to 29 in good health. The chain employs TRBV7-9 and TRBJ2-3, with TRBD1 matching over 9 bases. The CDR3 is CASSSNRGRADTQYF. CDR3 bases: TGTGCCAGCAGCTCCAACAGGGGGCGAGCAGATACGCAGTATTTT.